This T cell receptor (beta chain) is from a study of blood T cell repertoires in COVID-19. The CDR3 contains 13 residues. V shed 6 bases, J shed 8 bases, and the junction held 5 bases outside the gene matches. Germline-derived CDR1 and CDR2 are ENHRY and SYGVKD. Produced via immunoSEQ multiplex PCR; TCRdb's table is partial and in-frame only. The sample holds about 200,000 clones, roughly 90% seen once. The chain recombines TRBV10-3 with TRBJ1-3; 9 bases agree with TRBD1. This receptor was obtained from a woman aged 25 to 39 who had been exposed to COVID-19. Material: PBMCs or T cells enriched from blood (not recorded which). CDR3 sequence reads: CAISSGQGDTIYF. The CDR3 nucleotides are TGTGCCATCAGCTCGGGACAGGGCGACACCATATATTTT.